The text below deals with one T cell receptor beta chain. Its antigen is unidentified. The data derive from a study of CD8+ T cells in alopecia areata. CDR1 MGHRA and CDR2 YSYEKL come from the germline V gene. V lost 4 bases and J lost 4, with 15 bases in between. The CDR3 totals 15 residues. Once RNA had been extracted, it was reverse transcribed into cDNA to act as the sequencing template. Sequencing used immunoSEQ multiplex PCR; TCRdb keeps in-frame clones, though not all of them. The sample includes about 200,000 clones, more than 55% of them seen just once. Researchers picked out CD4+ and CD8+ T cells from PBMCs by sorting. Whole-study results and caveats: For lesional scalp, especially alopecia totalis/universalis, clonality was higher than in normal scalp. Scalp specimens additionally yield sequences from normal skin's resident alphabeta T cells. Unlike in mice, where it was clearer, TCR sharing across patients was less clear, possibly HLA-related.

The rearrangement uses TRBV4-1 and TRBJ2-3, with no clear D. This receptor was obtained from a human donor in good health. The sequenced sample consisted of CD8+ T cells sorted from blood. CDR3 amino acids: CASSPPVGIADTQYF. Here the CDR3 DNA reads TGCGCCAGCAGCCCTCCGGTAGGGATCGCAGATACGCAGTATTTT.